The 26 T cell receptor beta chains below were found in one sample sequenced in a study of shared clonotypes between healthy human individuals. Assay used: immunoSEQ multiplex PCR; TCRdb lists only in-frame clones, some missing. The top ten clones hold approximately 0.37% of a sample with around 2.5 million clones, approximately 93% of them seen once. Sequencing was carried out using naive CD4+ T cells from PBMCs. Subset noted: CD45RA+ positively selected. Receptor source: a man between 18 and 35 years old in good health. Some clones in this sample may be carry-over from other donors' samples.

This clone was counted only a few times. This sequence joins TRBV28 and TRBJ1-3; D gene ambiguous. The CDR3 runs to 14 residues. Trimming left V 1 base short and J 7 bases short, with 11 bases between. Germline V lookup: CDR1 MDHEN, CDR2 SYDVKM. The CDR3, as DNA: TGTGCCAGCAGTTTATTGGGAAATTCGAACACCATATATTTT. As protein: CASSLLGNSNTIYF.

This clone was observed a single time. The rearrangement uses TRBV5-1 and TRBJ1-2, with D uncertain. Germline-derived CDR1 and CDR2 are SGHRS and YFSETQ. CDR3 length: 15 residues. V was pared by 4 bases and J by 8 bases, with 21 bases between. The CDR3, as DNA: TGCGCCAGCAGCCCCGACAAAGGGTCAGTCTGGGGCTACACCTTC. Its translation: CASSPDKGSVWGYTF.

The chain links TRBV29-1 to TRBJ2-1, with D tentatively TRBD2 (6 bases). The CDR3 runs 12 residues. Trimming took 6 bases from V and 7 from J, leaving 13 bases between them. CDR1 and CDR2 (germline): SQVTM, ANQGSEA. The CDR3 nucleotides are TGCAGCGTCGGACTTCGGGGGAATGAGCAGTTCTTC. It specifies CSVGLRGNEQFF.

The V call is TRBV27, the J call TRBJ2-3; 9 bases are a match to TRBD1. Germline V gene lookup returns CDR1 MNHEY and CDR2 SMNVEV (reference sequence). CDR3 length: 15 residues. The junction had 2 bases not matched to a gene; V was cut back by 3 bases and J by 1 base. CDR3 amino acids: CASSFGTGRTDTQYF. The CDR3 bases are TGTGCCAGCAGTTTCGGGACAGGGCGCACAGATACGCAGTATTTT.

The chain combines TRBV6-6 with TRBJ2-7; maybe TRBD2 (5 bases). This CDR3 is 14 amino acids long. Trimming shortened V by 6 bases and J by 5 bases, and 17 bases separated the two germline ends. Germline CDR1 reads MNHNY; CDR2 reads SVGAGI (reference sequence). CDR3 DNA sequence: TGTGCCAGCAGGTCGGCGGGCGGCGGCCACGAGCAGTACTTC. Amino acid sequence: CASRSAGGGHEQYF.

The chain has TRBV11-3 and TRBJ2-1; 14 bases map to TRBD2. Germline V gene data show CDR1 as SGHNT and CDR2 as YENEEA. The trim removed 5 bases at V and 4 bases at J, leaving 4 bases unmatched. The CDR3 has 16 residues. Here the CDR3 reads CASSRRLAGGYNEQFF. The CDR3 nucleotides read TGTGCCAGCAGCCGAAGACTAGCGGGAGGGTACAATGAGCAGTTCTTC.

The table lists this clone with a count of one. This chain connects TRBV28 to TRBJ2-3; 9 nucleotides agree with TRBD2. Trimming cost V 7 bases and J 10 bases; bases outside gene matches: 18. Germline loops: CDR1 MDHEN, CDR2 SYDVKM. This CDR3 spans 16 amino acids. The CDR3 sequence is CASTPLRLAGSVAQYF. The CDR3 DNA reads TGTGCCAGCACCCCCTTGAGGCTAGCGGGATCCGTTGCGCAGTATTTT.

The genes are TRBV7-3 and TRBJ2-1; D may be TRBD1 (5 bases). Trimming shortened V by 5 bases and J by 9 bases, and 17 bases separated the two germline ends. This CDR3 region has 14 residues. Looked up from germline, CDR1 is SGHTA and CDR2 is FQGTGA. CDR3 nucleotides: TGTGCCAGCAGCCCGTCTCGGCAGGGAACTGAGCAGTTCTTC. It encodes CASSPSRQGTEQFF.

The CDR3 region is CAWSPPGTSGREETQYF. CDR3 nucleotide sequence: TGTGCCTGGAGTCCACCGGGGACTAGCGGGAGGGAAGAGACCCAGTACTTC. The J gene is TRBJ2-5, the V gene TRBV30, with TRBD2 matching 16 bases. V shed 2 bases and J 3 bases; nucleotides not matched to a gene: 6. The germline gives CDR1 GTSNPN, CDR2 SVGIG (reference sequence). The CDR3 has 17 residues.

The chain is built from TRBV27 and TRBJ1-2, with D maybe TRBD1 (6 bases). The CDR3 sequence is 12 residues long. V was pared by 5 bases and J by 7 bases, with 11 bases between. Germline lookup yields CDR1 MNHEY and CDR2 SMNVEV (reference sequence). The CDR3 here is CASSTNRVGYTF. The CDR3 DNA sequence: TGTGCCAGCAGTACAAACAGGGTTGGCTACACCTTC.

The chain joins TRBV19 to TRBJ1-1; D ambiguous. Germline assignment: CDR1 LNHDA and CDR2 SQIVND (reference sequence). V was pared by 7 bases and J by 3 bases, with 15 bases between. The CDR3 extends over 14 amino acids. CDR3 amino acids: CASTPDSGYTEAFF. The CDR3 bases are TGTGCCAGTACTCCAGACTCGGGGTACACTGAAGCTTTCTTT.

This chain links TRBV28 with TRBJ2-7, with TRBD2 matching 7 bases. The CDR3 loop spans 15 amino acids. Losses at the gene ends were 6 bases for V and 1 base for J; bases not matched to a gene: 9. Germline CDR1 is MDHEN and CDR2 is SYDVKM. The CDR3 is CASSRLRGKSYEQYF. As DNA, the CDR3 is TGTGCCAGCAGCCGCCTGCGGGGGAAATCCTACGAGCAGTACTTC.

This sequence joins TRBV6-1 and TRBJ2-6; perhaps TRBD1 as D (6 bases). The germline V gene encodes CDR1 MNHNS and CDR2 SASEGT. This CDR3 contains 13 residues. V gave up 11 bases and J gave up 4 bases, with 12 bases separating them. CDR3 DNA sequence: TGTGCCGGAAACAGGGCCGGGGCCAACGTCCTGACTTTC. It translates to CAGNRAGANVLTF.

The V gene is TRBV5-1, the J gene TRBJ2-3, with a weak D call TRBD2 (5 bases). CDR1 is SGHRS and CDR2 is YFSETQ in the germline V gene. Trimming shortened V by 3 bases and J by 0 bases, and 11 bases separated the two germline ends. The CDR3 contains 15 residues. The CDR3 sequence is CASSYERGSTDTQYF. The CDR3 bases are TGCGCCAGCAGCTATGAACGGGGTAGCACAGATACGCAGTATTTT.

Turning to this clone: Other DNA sequences in the same sample also yield this CDR3. This chain uses TRBV6-1 with TRBJ2-1; 9 bases are shared with TRBD2. CDR1 is MNHNS, CDR2 SASEGT, per germline. J lost 0 bases, V lost 8 bases, and 5 bases had no gene match. The CDR3 length is 15 residues. CDR3 amino acids: CASRLSGSSYNEQFF. The CDR3 DNA is TGTGCCAGCCGACTTAGCGGGAGCTCCTACAATGAGCAGTTCTTC.

This chain joins TRBV19 and TRBJ2-3; D may correspond to TRBD1 or TRBD2 (5 bases each). The CDR3 totals 16 residues. V lost 6 bases, J lost 2 bases, and 18 bases lay in between. Germline V CDR1 and CDR2: LNHDA, SQIVND (reference sequence). CDR3 coding DNA: TGTGCCAGTAGGAGGGGTGGGCCGACCGCCACAGATACGCAGTATTTT. Encoded protein: CASRRGGPTATDTQYF.

V usage is TRBV4-2 and J usage is TRBJ2-5, with 8 bases that match TRBD1. J lost 2 bases, V lost 0 bases, and 5 bases had no gene match. The CDR3 length is 16 residues. Germline V lookup: CDR1 LGHNA, CDR2 YNFKEQ. The CDR3 sequence is CASSQDSGTGQETQYF. The DNA for the CDR3 is TGTGCCAGCAGCCAAGATTCCGGGACAGGTCAAGAGACCCAGTACTTC.

This CDR3 reads CASSLNQGNYGYTF. The CDR3 nucleotides read TGTGCCAGCAGCTTGAATCAGGGGAACTATGGCTACACCTTC. The rearrangement links TRBV7-6 to TRBJ1-2; weak D call: TRBD1 (6 bases). This CDR3 contains 14 residues. Germline-derived CDR1 and CDR2 are SGHVS and FNYEAQ. Trimming removed 3 bases at V and 2 bases at J, with 10 bases between.

The rearrangement uses TRBV18 and TRBJ1-3; 10 bases match TRBD1. In germline, CDR1 is KGHSH, CDR2 LQKENI. V lost 3 bases and J lost 0; bases outside the gene matches: 8. This CDR3 contains 18 residues. The DNA of the CDR3 is TGTGCCAGCTCACCCCCGGGACAGGGGACCTCCTCTGGAAACACCATATATTTT. Amino acid sequence: CASSPPGQGTSSGNTIYF.

This chain connects TRBV19 to TRBJ2-2; D gene ambiguous. The germline V and J ends were trimmed by 5 bases and 5 bases, with 9 bases remaining between them. The CDR3 contains 13 residues. Germline CDR1 and CDR2: LNHDA and SQIVND (reference sequence). The CDR3 region has the DNA TGTGCCAGTAGTTCCCTACGTACCGGGGAGCTGTTTTTT. Amino acids: CASSSLRTGELFF.

Written as DNA, the CDR3 is TGTGCCAGCAGCGTATCACAGGGGGCGGCCTCTGGAAACACCATATATTTT. Its protein is CASSVSQGAASGNTIYF. V and J are TRBV9 and TRBJ1-3; 9 bases line up with TRBD1. Germline V lookup: CDR1 SGDLS, CDR2 YYNGEE. The CDR3 has 17 amino acids. The V and J ends lost 1 base and 0 bases, in that order; junction bases with no gene match: 5.

This chain joins TRBV30 and TRBJ1-3; 8 positions match TRBD1. V shed 5 bases, J shed 2 bases, and the junction held 2 bases outside the gene matches. In germline, CDR1 is GTSNPN, CDR2 SVGIG (reference sequence). This CDR3 region has 13 residues. The CDR3, as DNA: TGTGCCTGGGAGACAGGGGCTGGAAACACCATATATTTT. The encoded protein is CAWETGAGNTIYF.

On this clone itself: Other nucleotide sequences from this sample produce the same CDR3. The V and J genes are TRBV9 and TRBJ2-7; 7 bases fit TRBD1. The CDR3 is 15 amino acids. The germline CDR1 and CDR2 sequences are SGDLS and YYNGEE. The ends lost 0 bases at V and 0 bases at J; junction bases unmatched: 3. CDR3 coding DNA: TGTGCCAGCAGCGTAGAGGGGGCAAGCTCCTACGAGCAGTACTTC. Protein: CASSVEGASSYEQYF. The full variable domain, in which reference TRBV9 and TRBJ2-7 provide the parts outside the CDR3, is DSGVTQTPKHLITATGQRVTLRCSPRSGDLSVYWYQQSLDQGLQFLIQYYNGEERAKGNILERFSAQQFPDLHSELNLSSLELGDSALYFCASSVEGASSYEQYFGPGTRLTVT.

The V and J genes are TRBV10-2 and TRBJ1-5, with 7 bases that match TRBD1. V shed 11 bases, J shed 4 bases, and the junction held 17 bases outside the gene matches. Per the germline V gene, CDR1 is WSHSY and CDR2 is SAAADI. The CDR3 length is 16 residues. The CDR3 is CASQRSTGTENQPQHF. The CDR3 DNA is TGCGCCTCCCAAAGGTCTACCGGGACAGAGAATCAGCCCCAGCATTTT.

The chain has TRBV28 and TRBJ1-6; D gene unclear. V was cut by 3 bases and J by 9 bases, with 6 bases left in between. CDR1 is MDHEN and CDR2 is SYDVKM in the germline V gene. The CDR3 spans 12 residues. The CDR3, as DNA: TGTGCCAGCAGTTTGGTTGTTTCACCCCTCCACTTT. It translates to CASSLVVSPLHF.

The rearrangement uses TRBV7-3 and TRBJ2-1, with D tentatively TRBD2 (5 bases). Germline assignment: CDR1 SGHTA and CDR2 FQGTGA. This CDR3 comprises 15 residues. The V gene lost 5 bases and the J gene lost 2 bases, with 13 bases spanning the gap. The chain's CDR3 is CASSVRKEAYNEQFF. The CDR3 DNA sequence: TGTGCCAGCAGCGTACGTAAGGAGGCCTACAATGAGCAGTTCTTC.